Listed below are T cell receptor beta chains from one sample, sequenced in a study of CD8+CD57+ T cells in acquired aplastic anemia. TCRdb itself ran the reads through MiXCR, one entry per CDR3 protein. The profile shows more than 150,000 distinct CDR3 sequences, roughly half of them singletons. The material sequenced was sorted CD4+, CD8+, or CD8+CD57+ T cells (not recorded which) from PBMCs. Source of these receptors: a human donor with aplastic anemia. CDR3s include the opening cysteine and the closing phenylalanine or tryptophan. Fields, in order: clone size, J gene, V gene, D gene, CDR3 protein, CDR3 DNA. D genes are given only for firm matches. Size tells how often a clone was seen (once, few, many) or the class of an expanded clone, and some rows leave it out.

clone size: -
J gene: TRBJ2-7
V gene: TRBV6-1
D gene: TRBD2
CDR3 protein: CASSLGSGRGEQYF
CDR3 DNA: TGTGCCAGCAGCCTCGGTAGCGGGAGAGGCGAGCAGTACTTC

clone size: -
J gene: TRBJ2-2
V gene: TRBV29-1
D gene: -
CDR3 protein: CSGDFPNTGELFF
CDR3 DNA: TGCAGCGGGGACTTCCCGAACACCGGGGAGCTGTTTTTT

clone size: -
J gene: TRBJ1-1
V gene: TRBV7-9
D gene: -
CDR3 protein: CASSPWGEKAFF
CDR3 DNA: TGTGCCAGCAGCCCCTGGGGTGAGAAAGCTTTCTTT

clone size: -
J gene: TRBJ2-7
V gene: TRBV20-1
D gene: TRBD1
CDR3 protein: CSASSRGTGSSYEQYF
CDR3 DNA: TGCAGTGCCAGCTCACGTGGGACAGGGTCATCCTACGAGCAGTACTTC

clone size: few
J gene: TRBJ1-2
V gene: TRBV4-1
D gene: TRBD1
CDR3 protein: CASSQEDRGLSGYTF
CDR3 DNA: TGCGCCAGCAGCCAAGAAGACAGGGGGCTAAGTGGCTACACCTTC

clone size: few
J gene: TRBJ2-1
V gene: TRBV5-1
D gene: -
CDR3 protein: CASRDRAMYNEQFF
CDR3 DNA: TGCGCCAGCAGAGACCGGGCCATGTACAATGAGCAGTTCTTC

clone size: few
J gene: TRBJ2-1
V gene: TRBV24-1
D gene: TRBD1
CDR3 protein: CATSDRGSGGRSEQFF
CDR3 DNA: TGTGCCACCAGTGATCGAGGCTCAGGGGGAAGGAGTGAGCAGTTCTTC

clone size: -
J gene: TRBJ2-7
V gene: TRBV29-1
D gene: -
CDR3 protein: CSVGEGSEQYF
CDR3 DNA: TGCAGCGTTGGTGAGGGTAGCGAGCAGTACTTC

clone size: many
J gene: TRBJ2-1
V gene: TRBV5-1
D gene: TRBD2
CDR3 protein: CASAPGLAYNEQFF
CDR3 DNA: TGCGCCAGCGCACCGGGACTAGCTTACAATGAGCAGTTCTTC

clone size: many
J gene: TRBJ2-7
V gene: TRBV6-2/TRBV6-3
D gene: -
CDR3 protein: CASSSPRTARKQYF
CDR3 DNA: TGTGCCAGCAGTTCCCCTAGGACCGCCAGAAAGCAGTACTTC

clone size: few
J gene: TRBJ1-1
V gene: TRBV7-2
D gene: -
CDR3 protein: CASSGSGHLNTEAFF
CDR3 DNA: TGTGCCAGCAGCGGATCGGGACACCTGAACACTGAAGCTTTCTTT

clone size: -
J gene: TRBJ1-6
V gene: TRBV9
D gene: -
CDR3 protein: CASSRDGGPSNSPLRF
CDR3 DNA: TGTGCCAGCAGCCGGGACGGGGGGCCAAGTAATTCACCCCTCCGCTTT

clone size: many
J gene: TRBJ1-5
V gene: TRBV5-1
D gene: -
CDR3 protein: CASSLFQPQHF
CDR3 DNA: TGCGCCAGCAGCTTGTTTCAGCCCCAGCATTTT

clone size: few
J gene: TRBJ2-1
V gene: TRBV4-1
D gene: -
CDR3 protein: CASSQIGEGSRNEQFF
CDR3 DNA: TGCGCCAGCAGCCAAATAGGCGAGGGGTCTCGCAATGAGCAGTTCTTC

clone size: once
J gene: TRBJ1-1
V gene: TRBV20-1
D gene: TRBD1
CDR3 protein: CSARDYPGTGWNTEAFF
CDR3 DNA: TGCAGTGCTAGAGACTACCCCGGGACAGGGTGGAACACTGAAGCTTTCTTT

clone size: many
J gene: TRBJ1-1
V gene: TRBV12-3/TRBV12-4
D gene: -
CDR3 protein: CASSNTGFRDRGAFF
CDR3 DNA: TGTGCCAGCAGCAATACAGGCTTCAGGGATCGGGGAGCTTTCTTT

clone size: many
J gene: TRBJ2-5
V gene: TRBV20-1
D gene: -
CDR3 protein: CSARGYRETQYF
CDR3 DNA: TGCAGTGCTAGGGGGTATCGGGAGACCCAGTACTTC

clone size: many
J gene: TRBJ2-7
V gene: TRBV15
D gene: -
CDR3 protein: CATSTQYFYEQYF
CDR3 DNA: TGTGCCACCAGCACCCAATATTTTTACGAGCAGTACTTC

clone size: -
J gene: TRBJ1-2
V gene: TRBV2
D gene: -
CDR3 protein: CARGLGVAGYTF
CDR3 DNA: TGTGCCAGAGGTCTCGGGGTGGCTGGCTACACCTTC

clone size: many
J gene: TRBJ1-1
V gene: TRBV5-1
D gene: TRBD1
CDR3 protein: CASSWGTGAEAFF
CDR3 DNA: TGCGCCAGCAGCTGGGGGACAGGAGCCGAAGCTTTCTTT

clone size: -
J gene: TRBJ2-3
V gene: TRBV5-5
D gene: TRBD1
CDR3 protein: CASSFKGTGTDTQYF
CDR3 DNA: TGTGCCAGCAGCTTCAAAGGGACAGGCACAGATACGCAGTATTTT

clone size: -
J gene: TRBJ1-5
V gene: TRBV11-2
D gene: TRBD1
CDR3 protein: CASSTRTGGLLNQPQHF
CDR3 DNA: TGTGCCAGCAGCACCCGGACAGGGGGCCTTCTCAATCAGCCCCAGCATTTT

clone size: -
J gene: TRBJ2-2
V gene: TRBV20-1
D gene: -
CDR3 protein: CSARAAGDTGELFF
CDR3 DNA: TGCAGTGCTAGGGCGGCTGGGGACACCGGGGAGCTGTTTTTT